Following are 20 T cell receptor beta chains from one sample sequenced in a study of OX40 agonist ivuxolimab in advanced cancers. Libraries came from the immunoSEQ multiplex PCR assay. In its TCRdb copy, this immuneACCESS table keeps in-frame sequences only and misses some clones. Where compared with another copy, unresolved V genes explain less than half of these, and the others have no known cause. Within this sample are around 29,000 clones, with more than 75% of them counted one time only. The ten largest make up about a fifth of the sample. The sample consisted of CD4+ or CD8+ T cells sorted from blood, taken in a trial of the OX40 agonist ivuxolimab. The receptor source for this set is an adult with an advanced solid tumor such as melanoma, head and neck, liver or kidney cancer.

The chain couples TRBV7-9 to TRBJ1-1, with D unclear. Trimming removed 1 base at V and 4 bases at J, with 4 bases between. The germline V gene encodes CDR1 SEHNR and CDR2 FQNEAQ (reference sequence). The CDR3 extends over 12 amino acids. CDR3 nucleotides: TGTGCCAGCAGCTTAGGGCTCACTGAAGCTTTCTTT. Protein product: CASSLGLTEAFF.

This rearrangement joins TRBV9 to TRBJ2-1; D not certain. Germline loops: CDR1 SGDLS, CDR2 YYNGEE. This CDR3 has 16 residues. Trimming stripped 0 bases from V and 0 bases from J, with 10 bases between. CDR3 in amino acids: CASSVGGSSSYNEQFF. The CDR3 DNA reads as TGTGCCAGCAGCGTAGGTGGATCGAGCTCCTACAATGAGCAGTTCTTC.

The rearrangement joins TRBV10-3 to TRBJ2-7, with a weak D call TRBD2 (5 bases). CDR1 ENHRY and CDR2 SYGVKD come from the germline V gene. CDR3 length: 11 residues. Trimming took 8 bases from V and 4 from J, leaving 9 bases between them. CDR3 amino acids: CAIARGYEQYF. CDR3 bases: TGTGCCATCGCCCGGGGATACGAGCAGTACTTC.

The V and J genes are TRBV6-1 and TRBJ2-7, with 9 bases matching TRBD1. With V trimmed by 6 bases and J by 0 bases, 6 bases remained unmatched. This CDR3 comprises 15 residues. Per the germline V gene, CDR1 is MNHNS and CDR2 is SASEGT. The CDR3 nucleotides are TGTGCCAGCAGCCAAGGACAGGGGCCCTCCTACGAGCAGTACTTC. Translation gives CASSQGQGPSYEQYF.

The genes are TRBV6-1 and TRBJ1-6; perhaps TRBD1 as D (5 bases). The germline V and J ends were trimmed by 5 bases and 8 bases, with 13 bases remaining between them. CDR1 is MNHNS, CDR2 SASEGT, per germline. The CDR3 runs 14 residues. CDR3 residues: CASSSSEGYSPLHF. The CDR3 DNA is TGTGCCAGCAGTTCCTCTGAGGGGTATTCACCCCTCCACTTT.

The chain joins TRBV5-5 to TRBJ2-3, with unresolved D. The CDR3 length is 14 residues. Trimming stripped 2 bases from V and 2 bases from J, with 9 bases between. CDR1 is SGHKS, CDR2 YYEKEE, per germline (reference sequence). The CDR3 region is CASSFVGITDTQYF. Here the CDR3 DNA reads TGTGCCAGCAGCTTTGTGGGGATCACAGATACGCAGTATTTT.

The gene calls are TRBV9 and TRBJ2-5; 8 bases agree with TRBD1. Germline loops: CDR1 SGDLS, CDR2 YYNGEE. The V and J ends lost 6 bases and 1 base, in that order; junction bases with no gene match: 5. This CDR3 is 14 amino acids long. CDR3 sequence: CASTRQGTQETQYF. In DNA form, the CDR3 reads TGTGCCAGCACCCGACAGGGGACCCAAGAGACCCAGTACTTC. Using reference TRBV9 and TRBJ2-5 for the parts outside the CDR3, the full variable domain is DSGVTQTPKHLITATGQRVTLRCSPRSGDLSVYWYQQSLDQGLQFLIQYYNGEERAKGNILERFSAQQFPDLHSELNLSSLELGDSALYFCASTRQGTQETQYFGPGTRLLVL.

V and J are TRBV12-5 and TRBJ2-1, with 10 bases matching TRBD2. This CDR3 contains 20 residues. Germline-derived CDR1 and CDR2 are LGHNT and FRNRAP. Germline trimming cut 7 bases from V and 3 bases from J; bases unmatched to any gene: 21. The chain's CDR3 is CASAPSEGRPSGSYYNEQFF. As DNA, the CDR3 is TGTGCTAGTGCCCCCTCCGAGGGGAGGCCTAGCGGGAGTTACTACAATGAGCAGTTCTTC.

The CDR3 here is CASSQDLLFDAQYF. The CDR3 DNA reads as TGCGCCAGCAGCCAAGATCTGCTTTTTGATGCGCAGTATTTT. The genes are TRBV4-3 and TRBJ2-3, with D unresolved. V was pared by 0 bases and J by 10 bases, with 14 bases between. This CDR3 comprises 14 residues. CDR1 and CDR2 from the germline V gene are LGHNA and YSLEER.

This rearrangement joins TRBV19 to TRBJ2-3; D is unclear. V shed 5 bases and J shed 6 bases, with 15 bases lying between them. CDR1 LNHDA and CDR2 SQIVND come from the germline V gene (reference sequence). The CDR3 has 14 amino acids. CDR3 residues: CASSGSTQADTQYF. CDR3 sequence (DNA): TGTGCCAGTAGTGGCTCGACCCAGGCGGATACGCAGTATTTT. The full variable domain, rest sourced from reference TRBV19 and TRBJ2-3, is DGGITQSPKYLFRKEGQNVTLSCEQNLNHDAMYWYRQDPGQGLRLIYYSQIVNDFQKGDIAEGYSVSREKKESFPLTVTSAQKNPTAFYLCASSGSTQADTQYFGPGTRLTVL.

This clone was observed a few times. As DNA, the CDR3 is TGTGCCAGCAGTGAAGAGGCAGGGGGATACGAGCAGTACTTC. Translating gives CASSEEAGGYEQYF. The chain has TRBV2 and TRBJ2-7, with 7 positions matching TRBD1. CDR1 and CDR2 from the germline V gene are SNHLY and FYNNEI. CDR3 length equals 14 residues. V lost 1 base to trimming and J lost 4 bases; unmatched junction nucleotides: 4.

The count of this clone is one. The rearrangement links TRBV10-3 to TRBJ2-7, with D uncertain. Germline assignment: CDR1 ENHRY and CDR2 SYGVKD. V lost 2 bases and J 3 bases, leaving 17 bases between the germline ends. The CDR3 covers 16 residues. CDR3 protein: CAISEAPATLDYEQYF. The CDR3 DNA reads as TGTGCCATCAGTGAGGCGCCAGCTACCTTGGACTACGAGCAGTACTTC.

The chain uses TRBV2 and TRBJ2-3, with 7 bases fitting TRBD2. This CDR3 spans 13 amino acids. V lost 6 bases to trimming and J lost 2 bases; unmatched junction nucleotides: 2. Germline CDR1 is SNHLY and CDR2 is FYNNEI. The CDR3 DNA follows: TGTGCCAGCAGCGGGGGGACCACAGATACGCAGTATTTT. Translated, it gives CASSGGTTDTQYF.

This chain links TRBV6-5 with TRBJ2-7; possibly TRBD1 for D (6 bases). The V end was cut by 4 bases, the J end by 5 bases, with 12 bases between. From germline, CDR1 is MNHEY and CDR2 SVGAGI. CDR3 length: 13 amino acids. CDR3: CASSLGHPNEQYF. CDR3 DNA sequence: TGTGCCAGCAGTTTGGGACATCCCAACGAGCAGTACTTC.

CDR3 residues: CASSHGDSVYGYTF. The DNA for the CDR3 is TGTGCCAGCAGCCACGGGGACTCTGTCTATGGCTACACCTTC. The chain carries TRBV5-6 and TRBJ1-2; D may be TRBD1 (5 bases). V lost 4 bases and J lost 4, with 14 bases in between. Germline CDR1 and CDR2: SGHDT and YYEEEE. The CDR3 extends over 14 amino acids.

The gene calls are TRBV5-1 and TRBJ1-1; no reliable D call. V was pared by 0 bases and J by 1 base, with 7 bases between. Looked up from germline, CDR1 is SGHRS and CDR2 is YFSETQ. The CDR3 is made up of 14 amino acids. The CDR3 loop is CASSLAPGNTEAFF. The CDR3 coding sequence is TGCGCCAGCAGCTTGGCCCCGGGGAACACTGAAGCTTTCTTT.

This clone was picked up one time. The rearrangement uses TRBV14 and TRBJ2-7; tentatively, D is TRBD1 (5 bases). CDR3 length: 15 residues. The germline CDR1 and CDR2 sequences are SGHDN and FVKESK. V was trimmed by 1 base and J by 0 bases, leaving 10 bases between them. The CDR3, as DNA: TGTGCCAGCAGCCAAGCCCAGGGCAGCTCCTACGAGCAGTACTTC. It is translated as CASSQAQGSSYEQYF. The whole variable domain, filled in from reference TRBV14 and TRBJ2-7, reads EAGVTQFPSHSVIEKGQTVTLRCDPISGHDNLYWYRRVMGKEIKFLLHFVKESKQDESGMPNNRFLAERTGGTYSTLKVQPAELEDSGVYFCASSQAQGSSYEQYFGPGTRLTVT.

The chain is built from TRBV28 and TRBJ2-7; 7 nucleotides align to TRBD1. The CDR3 is 15 residues long. Trimming removed 5 bases from V and 2 bases from J; junction bases left unmatched: 9. Germline CDR1 reads MDHEN; CDR2 reads SYDVKM. CDR3 sequence reads: CASSNSIGTAYEQYF. The DNA of the CDR3 is TGTGCCAGCAGTAACTCGATAGGGACAGCCTACGAGCAGTACTTC.

This sequence joins TRBV11-3 and TRBJ1-2, with TRBD1 as a possible D gene (5 bases). The V gene's germline CDR1 is SGHNT and CDR2 YENEEA. This CDR3 is built from 13 residues. With 3 bases removed from V and 4 bases from J, the gap between germline ends came to 9 bases. The CDR3 sequence is CASSFPGGYGYTF. The CDR3 nucleotides are TGTGCCAGCAGCTTCCCCGGGGGCTATGGCTACACCTTC.

This chain links TRBV10-1 with TRBJ2-1, with a weak D call TRBD1 (5 bases). Trimming removed 3 bases from V and 4 bases from J, with 10 bases in between. This CDR3 contains 14 residues. Germline assignment: CDR1 WNHNN and CDR2 SYGVQD (reference sequence). The CDR3 region is CASSEGARYNEQFF. For the CDR3, the DNA is TGCGCCAGCAGTGAAGGGGCGCGGTACAATGAGCAGTTCTTC.